The sequence of this T cell receptor (beta chain) was determined in a study of OX40 agonist ivuxolimab in advanced cancers. The study's findings and limits: On average, CD8+ T cells had more expanded clones than CD4+. Expansion of clones was among the lowest in partial responders at 0.1-3.0 mg/kg.

Here immunoSEQ multiplex PCR was the method, and the copy in TCRdb shows in-frame clones only, minus some. The sample consists of tens of thousands of clones, around 90% of them appearing once. Only one count was recorded for this clone. Its antigen is as yet unknown. V gave up 5 bases and J gave up 7 bases, with 12 bases separating them. CDR3 length: 13 residues. From germline, CDR1 is SGHVS and CDR2 FNYEAQ. The sequencing used CD4+ or CD8+ T cells sorted from blood, collected in a trial of the OX40 agonist ivuxolimab. This TCR was recovered from an adult with an advanced solid tumor such as melanoma, head and neck, liver or kidney cancer. This chain uses TRBV7-6 with TRBJ2-1; no reliable D call. CDR3 bases: TGTGCCAGCAGCCCGGGTTTCGGAAATGAGCAGTTCTTC. Protein product: CASSPGFGNEQFF.